The source of this T cell receptor (beta chain) is a study of shared clonotypes between healthy human individuals. The protocol was immunoSEQ multiplex PCR, while the TCRdb copy is restricted to in-frame clones and leaves out a portion. This sample has about 680,000 clones, with under 80% found just once. In germline, CDR1 is MNHNS, CDR2 SASEGT. V gave up 3 bases and J gave up 0 bases, with 5 bases separating them. This CDR3 is built from 13 residues. This TCR came from a woman under 40 in good health. The genes are TRBV6-1 and TRBJ1-2; D is uncertain. Sequencing was carried out using memory CD4+ T cells sorted from blood. Regarding subset: CD45RA-negative fraction. The CDR3 DNA is TGTGCCAGCAGTGATGGGACTAACTATGGCTACACCTTC. It is translated as CASSDGTNYGYTF.